This T cell receptor beta chain was identified in a study of OX40 agonist ivuxolimab in advanced cancers. Background for the entire study: Ivuxolimab, which targeted the costimulatory receptor OX40 (CD134), was an agonistic, fully human IgG2 monoclonal antibody. Intravenous ivuxolimab was administered to patients every 2 weeks at six dose levels: 0.01, 0.1, 0.3, 1.5, 3 and 10 mg/kg. Of the roughly 53 patients in dose escalation, around 20 had hepatocellular carcinoma, about 15 had melanoma, 9 had renal cell carcinoma and 9 had head and neck cancer. A male proportion of roughly 80% and a mean age of roughly 58 years, ranging from 23 to 79, were recorded for the dose-escalation cohort. Prior anti-PD-1, anti-PD-L1 or anti-CTLA-4 therapy was permitted, and checkpoint inhibitors had been received by about 37% of dose-escalation patients. Partial responses were achieved by three dose-escalation patients, of whom one had hepatocellular carcinoma and two had cutaneous melanoma. The purpose of peripheral TCRbeta sequencing was to test whether ivuxolimab changed TCR sequence diversity and led to clonal T-cell expansion. The paper covers the monotherapy dose-escalation part of the phase I ivuxolimab trial, which included N ≈ 50 patients. What the authors observed across the whole study: Which antigens the clonally expanded peripheral T cells were specific for was not determined. In the 0.1-3.0 mg/kg groups, partial responders had among the lowest normalized peripheral clonal expansion, particularly in CD8+ T cells. Clonal expansion of both CD4+ and CD8+ blood T cells was observed from baseline to week 6 at doses 0.1 to 3.0 mg/kg. Low levels of normalized T-cell clonal expansion were also shown by some nonresponding patients. After ivuxolimab, CD8+ T cells had more expanded clones than CD4+ T cells on average.

Genomic DNA was extracted from sorted cells for sequencing of the TCRbeta CDR3 region. The immunoSEQ Assay was used to sequence the TCRbeta CDR3 regions. TCRdb took this table from immuneACCESS and kept in-frame rearrangements with V and J called. Such tables lack part of the clones; where checked against another copy, unresolved V genes explain under half of the gap, and the rest is unexplained. The sample table contains roughly 92,000 clones; only one count was recorded for under 85% of them. The ten biggest clones cover around 5.9% of the sample. The CDR3 covers 15 residues, taking in both the cysteine and the phenylalanine. Left in the record is the CDR3 DNA by itself, 45 bases read in frame from the first base. The germline V gene gives CDR1 as MNHNS and CDR2 as SASEGT. Relative to germline, V is 4 bases shorter and J is 9 bases shorter, with 16 bases between their ends. As concerns this clone: The clone's antigen remains unknown. No base quality information exists; no much larger clone differs at one position.

The trial excluded patients who had a history of autoimmune disease or were on systemic immunosuppression. Peripheral blood for TCR sequencing was collected from all dose cohorts at baseline, on cycle 4 day 1, and on cycle 7 day 1. Samples came from an open-label, multicenter, first-in-human phase I dose-escalation trial of ivuxolimab. Adults with locally advanced or metastatic melanoma, renal cell carcinoma, hepatocellular carcinoma or head and neck squamous cell carcinoma were enrolled in the trial. CD4+ and CD8+ T cells were sorted separately from peripheral blood before TCR sequencing. This TCR was sampled from an adult with an advanced solid tumor such as melanoma, head and neck, liver or kidney cancer. The starting material was CD4+ or CD8+ T cells sorted from blood, obtained in a trial of the OX40 agonist ivuxolimab. This sequence uses TRBV6-1 and TRBJ1-6; the D gene identity is not certain. The encoded CDR3 is CASSGDVTLSSPLHF. The DNA sequence reads TGTGCCAGCAGTGGAGACGTAACTCTAAGTTCACCCCTCCACTTT.